The T cell receptor beta chain described here comes from a study of T cells in Graves' hyperthyroidism and ophthalmopathy. Study-level information: At initial diagnosis, before any treatment had begun, peripheral blood was obtained.

This clonotype was picked up many times. What it binds is unknown. RNA transcripts provided the source from which TCR beta CDR3 regions were amplified. RT-PCR in the first round (using the HTBI primer set) targeted the TCR CDR3. Using its own MiXCR run on the multiplex PCR reads, TCRdb lists one record per CDR3 protein. This sample has hundreds of thousands of distinct CDR3 sequences, with 15% to 18% found just once. Trimming left V 0 bases short and J 2 bases short, with 17 bases between. The CDR3 is 17 amino acids. Germline values: CDR1 SQVTM, CDR2 ANQGSEA. General observations from the study: Ophthalmopathy was predicted by the model a median of roughly 6.6 months ahead of onset.

The chain carries TRBV29-1 and TRBJ2-1, with D possibly TRBD2 on 6 matching bases. The TCR sequence derives from a woman aged 18-30 years with Graves' hyperthyroidism. Specimen: blood. In nucleotides, the CDR3 is TGCAGCGTTGAAGAACGGGCGGGGACTTTTACCTACAATGAGCAGTTCTTC. Translating it yields CSVEERAGTFTYNEQFF.